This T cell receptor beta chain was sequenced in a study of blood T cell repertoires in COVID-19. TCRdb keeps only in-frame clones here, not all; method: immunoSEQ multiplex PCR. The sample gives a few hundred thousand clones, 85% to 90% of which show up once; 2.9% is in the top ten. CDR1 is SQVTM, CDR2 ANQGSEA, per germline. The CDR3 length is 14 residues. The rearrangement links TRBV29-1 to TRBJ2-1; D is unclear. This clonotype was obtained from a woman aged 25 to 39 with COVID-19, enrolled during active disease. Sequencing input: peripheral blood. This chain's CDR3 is CSAWNPRGPNEQFF. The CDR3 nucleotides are TGCAGTGCTTGGAACCCACGAGGCCCCAATGAGCAGTTCTTC.